This T cell receptor beta chain is from a study of T cell responses to AZD1222 COVID-19 vaccine. Clones were sequenced by immunoSEQ multiplex PCR, and TCRdb holds only the in-frame ones, with some missing. The repertoire includes about 70,000 clones, 90% of them detected once, and 3.3% sits in the top ten. The junction had 6 bases not matched to a gene; V was cut back by 2 bases and J by 0 bases. CDR1 and CDR2 (germline): MGHRA, YSYEKL. CDR3 length: 18 amino acids. On this clone: Its antigen is as yet unknown.

Second-dose timings of about 4 or about 12 weeks were pooled. The study's findings and limits: The donor cohort was predominantly white British with a female majority, and clonal diversity may have been underestimated. Repertoires were sampled only after the peak T cell response. Spike-specific TCR breadth rose after two AZD1222 doses, and depth rose as well.

The rearrangement links TRBV4-1 to TRBJ2-4; TRBD2 matches 11 bases. Material: peripheral blood, obtained 28 days after the second AZD1222 dose. This clonotype originated in an adult who received the AZD1222 COVID-19 vaccine. The CDR3 spells CASSQRLAGQIAKNIQYF. CDR3 nucleotide sequence: TGCGCCAGCAGCCAACGACTAGCGGGACAGATAGCCAAAAACATTCAGTACTTC.